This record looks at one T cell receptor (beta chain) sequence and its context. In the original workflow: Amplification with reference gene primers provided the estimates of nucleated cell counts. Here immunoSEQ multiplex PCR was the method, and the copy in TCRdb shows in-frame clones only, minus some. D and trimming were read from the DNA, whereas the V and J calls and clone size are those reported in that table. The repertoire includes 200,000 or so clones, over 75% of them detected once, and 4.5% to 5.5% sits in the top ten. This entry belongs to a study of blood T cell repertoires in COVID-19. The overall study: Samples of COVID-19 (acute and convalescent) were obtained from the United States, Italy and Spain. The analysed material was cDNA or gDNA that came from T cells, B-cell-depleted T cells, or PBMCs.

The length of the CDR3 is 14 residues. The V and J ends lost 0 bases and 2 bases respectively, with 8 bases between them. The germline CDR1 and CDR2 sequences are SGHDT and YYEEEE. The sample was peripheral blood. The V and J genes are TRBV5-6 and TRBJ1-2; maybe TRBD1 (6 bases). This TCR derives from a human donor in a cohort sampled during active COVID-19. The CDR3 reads CASSLDRANYGYTF. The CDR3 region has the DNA TGTGCCAGCAGCTTGGACAGGGCGAACTATGGCTACACCTTC. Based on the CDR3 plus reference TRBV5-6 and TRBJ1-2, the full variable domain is DAGVTQSPTHLIKTRGQQVTLRCSPKSGHDTVSWYQQALGQGPQFIFQYYEEEERQRGNFPDRFSGHQFPNYSSELNVNALLLGDSALYLCASSLDRANYGYTFGSGTRLTVV.